This T cell receptor beta chain is from a study of T cells in Graves' hyperthyroidism and ophthalmopathy. The germline gives CDR1 SEHNR, CDR2 FQNEAQ (reference sequence). The trim removed 2 bases at V and 0 bases at J, leaving 6 bases unmatched. The CDR3 spans 16 residues. This clonotype was picked up many times. It was RNA transcripts that yielded the amplified TCR beta CDR3 regions. During a first-round RT-PCR of the TCR CDR3, the HTBI primer set was used. TCRdb called the multiplex PCR reads again in MiXCR, with one record for every CDR3 protein. The table lists 560,000 or so distinct CDR3 sequences, about 20% of them singletons, with roughly 47% in the top ten.

This TCR derives from a middle-aged man with Graves' ophthalmopathy. Sequenced input: blood. The V gene is TRBV7-9, the J gene TRBJ2-5; 7 nucleotides agree with TRBD2. The CDR3 nucleotides read TGTGCCAGCAGCTTAAAGGAGGGGAGGGACCAAGAGACCCAGTACTTC. Encoded protein: CASSLKEGRDQETQYF.